The TCR beta chain under discussion was sequenced for a study of blood T cell repertoires in COVID-19. The data were produced by immunoSEQ multiplex PCR, yet TCRdb's version contains in-frame clones alone and is incomplete. This table holds more than 150,000 clones, roughly 84% found once. This CDR3 is 16 amino acids long. The chain combines TRBV12-2 with TRBJ2-7; the DNA was not used to check the table's D call, TRBD2. TRBV12-2 is flagged as a pseudogene. The sequenced sample was peripheral blood. The source is a man in his fifties with active or convalescent COVID-19. CDR3 in amino acids: CASRPGLALNPTEQYF. CDR3 bases: TGTGCAAGTCGCCCGGGACTAGCACTTAATCCCACCGAGCAGTACTTC.